The rows below give T cell receptor beta chains drawn from one sample of a study of blood T cell repertoires in COVID-19. Assay used: immunoSEQ multiplex PCR; TCRdb lists only in-frame clones, some missing. This sample carries 410,000 or so clones, just over 85% of them seen once, and the ten largest clones take over 1.1%. Sample: peripheral blood. Receptors originate from a woman aged 25 to 39 with active or convalescent COVID-19. CDR3s include the opening cysteine and the closing phenylalanine or tryptophan. D genes are given only for firm matches.

j_gene: TRBJ2-1; v_gene: TRBV27; d_gene: TRBD2; CDR3aa: CASSLKGLAGGGGEQFF; CDR3nt: TGTGCCAGCAGTTTAAAAGGACTAGCGGGAGGGGGTGGTGAGCAGTTCTTC
j_gene: TRBJ1-1; v_gene: TRBV10-3; d_gene: NA; CDR3aa: CAISESGAIEAFF; CDR3nt: TGTGCCATCAGTGAGTCGGGGGCTATTGAAGCTTTCTTT
j_gene: TRBJ1-4; v_gene: TRBV7-9; d_gene: NA; CDR3aa: CASSPRQGYEKLFF; CDR3nt: TGTGCCAGCAGCCCCCGCCAGGGTTATGAAAAACTGTTTTTT
j_gene: TRBJ2-7; v_gene: TRBV4-1; d_gene: NA; CDR3aa: CASSPRDSVGQYF; CDR3nt: TGCGCCAGCAGCCCCCGGGACTCTGTCGGGCAGTACTTC
j_gene: TRBJ2-3; v_gene: TRBV10-1; d_gene: TRBD1; CDR3aa: CASSETLDRGTDTQYF; CDR3nt: TGCGCCAGCAGTGAAACCCTGGACAGGGGCACAGATACGCAGTATTTT
j_gene: TRBJ1-4; v_gene: TRBV5-1; d_gene: TRBD1; CDR3aa: CASSYTTGEGEKLFF; CDR3nt: TGCGCCAGCAGCTACACGACAGGGGAGGGGGAAAAACTGTTTTTT
j_gene: TRBJ1-5; v_gene: TRBV6-2/TRBV6-3; d_gene: NA; CDR3aa: CASSYSVLQGAQPQHF; CDR3nt: TGTGCCAGCAGTTACTCGGTCCTACAGGGAGCCCAGCCCCAGCATTTT
j_gene: TRBJ2-5; v_gene: TRBV12-3/TRBV12-4; d_gene: NA; CDR3aa: CASSQVETQYF; CDR3nt: TGTGCCAGCAGTCAGGTCGAGACCCAGTACTTC
j_gene: TRBJ2-7; v_gene: TRBV30; d_gene: NA; CDR3aa: CAWGAVSYEQYF; CDR3nt: TGTGCCTGGGGGGCGGTCTCCTACGAGCAGTACTTC
j_gene: TRBJ2-1; v_gene: TRBV5-1; d_gene: TRBD2; CDR3aa: CASNGGGEPGDEQFF; CDR3nt: TGCGCCAGCAACGGCGGGGGAGAACCAGGCGATGAGCAGTTCTTC
j_gene: TRBJ2-5; v_gene: TRBV27; d_gene: TRBD2; CDR3aa: CASTPSRTSGGGAQYF; CDR3nt: TGTGCCAGCACTCCTTCTAGAACTAGCGGGGGTGGGGCCCAGTACTTC